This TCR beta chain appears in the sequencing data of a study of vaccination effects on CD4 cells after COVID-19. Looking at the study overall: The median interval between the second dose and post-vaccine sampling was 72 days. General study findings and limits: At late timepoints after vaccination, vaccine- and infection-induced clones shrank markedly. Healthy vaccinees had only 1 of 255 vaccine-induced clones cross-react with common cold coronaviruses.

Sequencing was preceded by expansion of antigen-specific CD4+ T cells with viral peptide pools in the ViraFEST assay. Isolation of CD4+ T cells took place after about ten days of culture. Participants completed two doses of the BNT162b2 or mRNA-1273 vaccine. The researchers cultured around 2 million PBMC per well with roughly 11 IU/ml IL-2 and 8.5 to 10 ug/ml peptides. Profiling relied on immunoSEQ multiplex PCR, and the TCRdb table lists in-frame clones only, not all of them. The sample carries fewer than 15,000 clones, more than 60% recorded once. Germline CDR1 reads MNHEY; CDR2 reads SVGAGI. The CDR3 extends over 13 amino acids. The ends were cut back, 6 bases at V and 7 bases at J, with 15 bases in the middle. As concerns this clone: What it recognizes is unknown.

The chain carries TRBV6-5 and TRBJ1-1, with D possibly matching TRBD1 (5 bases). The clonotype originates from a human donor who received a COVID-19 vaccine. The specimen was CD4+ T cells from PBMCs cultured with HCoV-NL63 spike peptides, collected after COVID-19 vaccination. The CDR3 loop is CASRVRDQREAFF. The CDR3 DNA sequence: TGTGCCAGCAGGGTCCGGGACCAACGTGAAGCTTTCTTT.